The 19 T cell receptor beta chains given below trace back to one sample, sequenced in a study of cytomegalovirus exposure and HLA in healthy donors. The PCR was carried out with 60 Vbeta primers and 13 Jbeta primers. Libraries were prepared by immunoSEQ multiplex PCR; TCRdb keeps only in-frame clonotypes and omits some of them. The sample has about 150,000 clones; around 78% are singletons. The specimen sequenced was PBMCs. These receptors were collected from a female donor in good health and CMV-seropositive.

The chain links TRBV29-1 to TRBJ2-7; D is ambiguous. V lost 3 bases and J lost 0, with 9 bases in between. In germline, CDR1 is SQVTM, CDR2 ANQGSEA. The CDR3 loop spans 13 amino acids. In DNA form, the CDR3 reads TGCAGCGTTGAGTCGTCTAGCTCCTACGAGCAGTACTTC. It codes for CSVESSSSYEQYF.

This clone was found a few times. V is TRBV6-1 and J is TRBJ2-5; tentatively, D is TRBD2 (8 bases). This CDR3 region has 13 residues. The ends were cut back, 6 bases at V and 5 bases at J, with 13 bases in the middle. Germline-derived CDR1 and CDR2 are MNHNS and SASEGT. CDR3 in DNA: TGTGCCAGCAGGGTAGCGGGACAGGAGACCCAGTACTTC. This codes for CASRVAGQETQYF.

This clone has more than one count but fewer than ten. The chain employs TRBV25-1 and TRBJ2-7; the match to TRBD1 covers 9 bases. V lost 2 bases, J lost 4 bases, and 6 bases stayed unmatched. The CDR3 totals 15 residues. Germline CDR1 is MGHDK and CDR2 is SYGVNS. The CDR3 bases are TGTGCCAGCAGTGAACCGGGACAGGGAATTTACGAGCAGTACTTC. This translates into CASSEPGQGIYEQYF.

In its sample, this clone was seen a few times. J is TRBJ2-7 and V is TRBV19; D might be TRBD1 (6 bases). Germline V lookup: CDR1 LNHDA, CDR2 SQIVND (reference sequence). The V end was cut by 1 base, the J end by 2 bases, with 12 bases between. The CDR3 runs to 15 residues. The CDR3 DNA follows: TGTGCCAGTAGTATAGGGGTGGACAGACCCTACGAGCAGTACTTC. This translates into CASSIGVDRPYEQYF. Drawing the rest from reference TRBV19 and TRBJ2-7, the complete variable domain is DGGITQSPKYLFRKEGQNVTLSCEQNLNHDAMYWYRQDPGQGLRLIYYSQIVNDFQKGDIAEGYSVSREKKESFPLTVTSAQKNPTAFYLCASSIGVDRPYEQYFGPGTRLTVT.

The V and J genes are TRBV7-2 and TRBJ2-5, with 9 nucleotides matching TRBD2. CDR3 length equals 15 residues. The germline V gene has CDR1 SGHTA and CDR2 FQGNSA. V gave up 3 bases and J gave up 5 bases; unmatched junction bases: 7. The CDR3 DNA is TGTGCCAGCAGCTTGTCCTGGACTAGCGTGGAGACCCAGTACTTC. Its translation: CASSLSWTSVETQYF.

The CDR3 nucleotides read TGTGCCAGCAGCTTAGACGGCAGGGTCAATGAGCAGTTCTTC. It yields the protein CASSLDGRVNEQFF. The chain carries TRBV11-2 and TRBJ2-1; a possible D gene is TRBD1 (5 bases). The V end was cut by 0 bases, the J end by 6 bases, with 9 bases between. There are 14 residues in the CDR3. In germline, CDR1 is SGHAT, CDR2 FQNNGV. Variable domain in full (rest from reference TRBV11-2 and TRBJ2-1): EAGVAQSPRYKIIEKRQSVAFWCNPISGHATLYWYQQILGQGPKLLIQFQNNGVVDDSQLPKDRFSAERLKGVDSTLKIQPAKLEDSAVYLCASSLDGRVNEQFFGPGTRLTVL.

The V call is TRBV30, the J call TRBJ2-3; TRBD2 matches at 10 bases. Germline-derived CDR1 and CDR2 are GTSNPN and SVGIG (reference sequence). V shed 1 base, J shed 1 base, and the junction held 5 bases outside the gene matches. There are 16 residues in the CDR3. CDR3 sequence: CAWSALTSGGTDTQYF. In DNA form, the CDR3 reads TGTGCCTGGAGTGCCCTTACTAGCGGGGGCACAGATACGCAGTATTTT.

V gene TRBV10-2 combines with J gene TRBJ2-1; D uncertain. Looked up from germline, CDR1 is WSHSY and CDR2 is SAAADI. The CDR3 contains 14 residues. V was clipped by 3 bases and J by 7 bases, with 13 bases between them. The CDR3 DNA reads TGCGCCAGCAGTGAAAGAAATTCGCTAAATGAGCAGTTCTTC. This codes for CASSERNSLNEQFF.

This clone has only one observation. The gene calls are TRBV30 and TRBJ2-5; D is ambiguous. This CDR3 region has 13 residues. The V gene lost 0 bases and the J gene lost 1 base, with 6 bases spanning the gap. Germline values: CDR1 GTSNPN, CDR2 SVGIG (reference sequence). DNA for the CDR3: TGTGCCTGGAGTGTATATTTCCAAGAGACCCAGTACTTC. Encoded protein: CAWSVYFQETQYF.

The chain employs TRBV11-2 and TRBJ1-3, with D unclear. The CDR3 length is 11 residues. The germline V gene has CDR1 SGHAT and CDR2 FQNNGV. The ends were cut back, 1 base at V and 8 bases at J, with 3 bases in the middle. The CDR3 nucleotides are TGTGCCAGCAGCTTAGGAGACACCATATATTTT. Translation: CASSLGDTIYF.

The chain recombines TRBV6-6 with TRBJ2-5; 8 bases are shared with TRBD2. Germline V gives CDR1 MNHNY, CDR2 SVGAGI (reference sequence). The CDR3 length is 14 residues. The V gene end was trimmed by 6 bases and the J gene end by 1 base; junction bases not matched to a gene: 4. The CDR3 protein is CASSFGGAQETQYF. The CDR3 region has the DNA TGTGCCAGCAGCTTCGGGGGGGCCCAAGAGACCCAGTACTTC.

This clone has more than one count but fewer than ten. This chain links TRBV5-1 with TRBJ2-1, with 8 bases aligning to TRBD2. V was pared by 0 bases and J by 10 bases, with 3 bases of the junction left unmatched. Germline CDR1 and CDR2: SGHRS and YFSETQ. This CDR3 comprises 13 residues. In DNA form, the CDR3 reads TGCGCCAGCAGCTTGGAGGCGGGGGGCGAGCAGTTCTTC. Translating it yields CASSLEAGGEQFF.

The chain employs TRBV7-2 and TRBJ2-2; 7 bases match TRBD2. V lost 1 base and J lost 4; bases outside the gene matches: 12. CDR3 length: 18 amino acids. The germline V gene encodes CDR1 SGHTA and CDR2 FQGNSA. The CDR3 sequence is CASSLDELWASGTGELFF. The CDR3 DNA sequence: TGTGCCAGCAGCTTAGACGAATTGTGGGCTAGCGGCACCGGGGAGCTGTTTTTT.

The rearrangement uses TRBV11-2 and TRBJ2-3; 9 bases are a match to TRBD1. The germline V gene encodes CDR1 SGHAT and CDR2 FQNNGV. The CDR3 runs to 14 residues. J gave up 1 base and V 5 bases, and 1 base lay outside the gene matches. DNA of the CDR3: TGTGCCAGCAGCAGGGACAGGGGCACAGATACGCAGTATTTT. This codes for CASSRDRGTDTQYF.

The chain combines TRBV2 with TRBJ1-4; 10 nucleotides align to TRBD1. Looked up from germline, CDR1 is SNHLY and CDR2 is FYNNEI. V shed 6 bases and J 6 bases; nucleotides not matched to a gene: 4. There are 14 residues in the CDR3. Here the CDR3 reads CASRRGTGDEKLFF. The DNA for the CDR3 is TGTGCCAGCAGAAGGGGGACAGGGGATGAAAAACTGTTTTTT.

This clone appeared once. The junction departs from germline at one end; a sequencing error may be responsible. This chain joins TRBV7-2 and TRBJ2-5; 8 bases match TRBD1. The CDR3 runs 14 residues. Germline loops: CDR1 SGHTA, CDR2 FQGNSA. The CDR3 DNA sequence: TGTGCCAGCAGCGGTTCCAGGGGGCAAGGGACCCAGTACTTC. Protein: CASSGSRGQGTQYF.

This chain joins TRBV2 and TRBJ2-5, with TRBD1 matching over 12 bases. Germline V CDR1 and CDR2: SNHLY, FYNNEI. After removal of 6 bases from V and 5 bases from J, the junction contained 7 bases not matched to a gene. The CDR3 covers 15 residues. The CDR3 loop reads CASRRGTGGMETQYF. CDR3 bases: TGTGCCAGCAGACGCGGGACAGGGGGCATGGAGACCCAGTACTTC.

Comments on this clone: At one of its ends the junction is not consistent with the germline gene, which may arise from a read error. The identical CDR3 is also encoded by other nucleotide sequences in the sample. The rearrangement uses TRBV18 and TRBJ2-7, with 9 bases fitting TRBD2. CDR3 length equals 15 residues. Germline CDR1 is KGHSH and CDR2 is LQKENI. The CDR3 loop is CASSPAGTSSYEQYF. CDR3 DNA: TGTGCCAGCTCACCCGCCGGGACTAGCTCCTACGAGCAGTACTTT.

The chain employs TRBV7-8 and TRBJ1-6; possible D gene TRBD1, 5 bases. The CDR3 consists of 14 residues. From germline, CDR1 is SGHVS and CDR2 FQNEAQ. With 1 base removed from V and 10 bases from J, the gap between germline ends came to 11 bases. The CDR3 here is CASSLVGGNSPLHF. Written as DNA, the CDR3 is TGTGCCAGCAGCTTAGTGGGGGGGAACTCACCCCTCCACTTT.